A single sample is the source of the 21 T cell receptor beta chains below, sequenced in a study of T cells in Graves' hyperthyroidism and ophthalmopathy. It was RNA transcripts that yielded the amplified TCR beta CDR3 regions. The study used the HTBI primer set for a first-round RT-PCR of the TCR CDR3. TCRdb fed the multiplex PCR reads into MiXCR, producing one record per CDR3 protein. The sample lists 280,000 or so distinct CDR3 sequences; approximately 26% were seen once. The specimen was blood. All receptors come from a man aged 40-55 years with Graves' hyperthyroidism that later progressed to Graves' ophthalmopathy.

At least ten counts were recorded for this clonotype. For the CDR3, the DNA is TGTGCCAGTAGTATACAGGGGACGTACTATGGCTACACCTTC. Its translation: CASSIQGTYYGYTF. The rearrangement links TRBV19 to TRBJ1-2; D might be TRBD1 (6 bases). The CDR3 length is 14 residues. Germline CDR1 is LNHDA and CDR2 is SQIVND (reference sequence). V was clipped by 2 bases and J by 3 bases, with 10 bases between them.

This clonotype was observed at least ten times. The gene calls are TRBV7-2 and TRBJ2-4; D not resolved. V dropped 5 bases and J dropped 0 bases, with 14 bases sitting between them. This CDR3 comprises 16 residues. From germline, CDR1 is SGHTA and CDR2 FQGNSA. As DNA, the CDR3 is TGTGCCAGCAGCGGCAAAAACGATAAAGCCAAAAACATTCAGTACTTC. It yields the protein CASSGKNDKAKNIQYF.

This clonotype was observed many times. CDR3: CAWSSLSGTYEQYF. The CDR3 DNA follows: TGTGCCTGGAGCTCCCTGTCAGGGACCTACGAGCAGTACTTC. The J gene is TRBJ2-7, the V gene TRBV30, with TRBD1 as a possible D gene (5 bases). The V end was cut by 3 bases, the J end by 2 bases, with 14 bases between. The CDR3 runs 14 residues. CDR1 and CDR2 (germline): GTSNPN, SVGIG (reference sequence).

This clonotype was found a few times. The chain is built from TRBV29-1 and TRBJ2-2; 15 bases fit TRBD2. Germline CDR1 is SQVTM and CDR2 is ANQGSEA. The CDR3 sequence is 14 residues long. The ends lost 4 bases at V and 6 bases at J; junction bases unmatched: 0. CDR3 protein: CSVGTSGRAGELFF. In DNA form, the CDR3 reads TGCAGCGTTGGGACTAGCGGGAGGGCCGGGGAGCTGTTTTTT.

This clonotype was seen many times. CDR3 sequence reads: CASRGTDSNQPQHF. CDR3 sequence (DNA): TGTGCCAGCAGGGGGACAGATAGCAATCAGCCCCAGCATTTT. The chain employs TRBV12-3 or TRBV12-4 and TRBJ1-5; 7 bases agree with TRBD1. The CDR3 is 14 residues long. J lost 0 bases, V lost 6 bases, and 2 bases had no gene match.

This clonotype was seen at least ten times. The CDR3 loop reads CATGTGAEETQYF. As DNA, the CDR3 is TGTGCCACCGGGACAGGGGCGGAAGAGACCCAGTACTTC. This chain links TRBV2 with TRBJ2-5; TRBD1 matches 10 bases. V gave up 10 bases and J gave up 3 bases; unmatched junction bases: 5. CDR1 is SNHLY, CDR2 FYNNEI, per germline. The CDR3 covers 13 residues.

This clonotype was counted at least ten times. A read error may explain this, as a much larger clone is one base away. The rearrangement links TRBV20-1 to TRBJ2-5; D might be TRBD1 or TRBD2, each matching 5 bases. Germline-derived CDR1 and CDR2 are DFQATT and SNEGSKA (reference sequence). CDR3 length: 15 residues. Written as DNA, the CDR3 is TGCAGTGCCCCCAGGACGGCAGGGTTAGGGGAGACCAAGTACTTC. It yields the protein CSAPRTAGLGETKYF.

This clonotype was detected ten times or more. The V and J genes are TRBV7-2 and TRBJ2-7, with 8 nucleotides matching TRBD2. The CDR3 has 14 amino acids. The V segment lost 3 bases and the J segment 5 bases; nucleotides outside the gene matches: 6. In germline, CDR1 is SGHTA, CDR2 FQGNSA. CDR3 protein: CASSFTGGTHEQYF. For the CDR3, the DNA is TGTGCCAGCAGCTTTACGGGAGGGACCCACGAGCAGTACTTC.

There are many counts of this clonotype. J is TRBJ2-7 and V is TRBV28, with D hard to call. With 6 bases removed from V and 3 bases from J, the gap between germline ends came to 12 bases. CDR1 is MDHEN and CDR2 is SYDVKM in the germline V gene. The CDR3 is 13 residues long. This chain's CDR3 is CASSTGRNYEQYF. CDR3 DNA: TGTGCCAGCAGCACCGGACGGAACTACGAGCAGTACTTC.

There are many counts of this clonotype. The chain has TRBV20-1 and TRBJ1-1; 7 nucleotides align to TRBD1. Germline lookup yields CDR1 DFQATT and CDR2 SNEGSKA (reference sequence). V shed 5 bases and J 2 bases; nucleotides not matched to a gene: 11. The CDR3 is made up of 15 amino acids. The CDR3 here is CSALESQGSNTEAFF. The CDR3 bases are TGCAGTGCTTTAGAGTCACAGGGGTCTAACACTGAAGCTTTCTTT.

This clonotype was picked up many times. CDR3 sequence reads: CASSSVAKNIQYF. As DNA, the CDR3 is TGTGCCAGCAGTTCGGTAGCCAAAAACATTCAGTACTTC. The chain combines TRBV27 with TRBJ2-4; no clear D gene. CDR1 and CDR2 (germline): MNHEY, SMNVEV (reference sequence). There are 13 residues in the CDR3. The V and J ends lost 4 bases and 0 bases respectively, with 4 bases between them.

This clonotype has a count of ten or more. The chain links TRBV6-5 to TRBJ2-5; 12 bases are shared with TRBD2. The V segment lost 5 bases and the J segment 0 bases; nucleotides outside the gene matches: 7. Germline assignment: CDR1 MNHEY and CDR2 SVGAGI. The CDR3 is 17 residues long. The CDR3 DNA reads TGTGCCAGCAGTCGACTAGCGGGAGCGGGCAACCAAGAGACCCAGTACTTC. Its translation: CASSRLAGAGNQETQYF.

In its sample, this clonotype was seen many times. The chain uses TRBV5-1 and TRBJ2-5; D is undetermined. The CDR3 loop spans 14 amino acids. Trimming removed 2 bases at V and 2 bases at J, with 10 bases between. Germline CDR1 and CDR2: SGHRS and YFSETQ. In DNA, the CDR3 is TGCGCCAGCAGCTTTGGGCAGGAACAAGAGACCCAGTACTTC. Protein sequence: CASSFGQEQETQYF. Complete variable domain (other parts from reference TRBV5-1 and TRBJ2-5): KAGVTQTPRYLIKTRGQQVTLSCSPISGHRSVSWYQQTPGQGLQFLFEYFSETQRNKGNFPGRFSGRQFSNSRSEMNVSTLELGDSALYLCASSFGQEQETQYFGPGTRLLVL.

This clonotype was found a few times. V is TRBV20-1 and J is TRBJ1-1, with a possible D match to TRBD1 (5 bases). Germline V gene lookup returns CDR1 DFQATT and CDR2 SNEGSKA (reference sequence). Trimming cost V 1 base and J 2 bases, with 17 bases left between them. This CDR3 has 16 residues. The CDR3 nucleotides are TGCAGTGCTAGAGTCCCCGGGGCGGGGTCAAACACTGAAGCTTTCTTT. Protein product: CSARVPGAGSNTEAFF.

This clonotype was counted ten times or more. V is TRBV6-1 and J is TRBJ2-2; D remains unclear. This CDR3 is 16 amino acids long. V lost 2 bases and J lost 5, with 15 bases in between. Germline V lookup: CDR1 MNHNS, CDR2 SASEGT. The CDR3 sequence is CASSESYGVMTGELFF. In DNA, the CDR3 is TGTGCCAGCAGTGAAAGTTATGGGGTTATGACCGGGGAGCTGTTTTTT.

This clonotype has ten or more counts. The chain uses TRBV6-5 and TRBJ1-1; D possibly corresponds to TRBD1 (6 bases). This CDR3 has 11 amino acids. Germline CDR1 and CDR2: MNHEY and SVGAGI. V lost 7 bases, J lost 7 bases, and 10 bases lay in between. The CDR3 loop reads CASKHRDEAFF. CDR3 DNA: TGTGCCAGCAAACACAGGGATGAAGCTTTCTTT.

This clonotype showed up many times. This CDR3 is CASVRREGYEQYF. CDR3 DNA: TGTGCCAGCGTTAGGCGGGAGGGCTACGAGCAGTACTTC. The V call is TRBV6-5, the J call TRBJ2-7, with 9 nucleotides matching TRBD2. This CDR3 spans 13 amino acids. The germline V gene encodes CDR1 MNHEY and CDR2 SVGAGI. V was pared by 8 bases and J by 3 bases, with 5 bases of the junction left unmatched.

This clonotype was seen just once. Mismatch with germline at one junction end may stem from a read error. The V and J genes are TRBV2 and TRBJ1-2; tentative D call: TRBD1 (6 bases). The CDR3 runs to 16 residues. CDR1 is SNHLY, CDR2 FYNNEI, per germline. CDR3 in amino acids: CASSDRGLYSNDGYTF. Written as DNA, the CDR3 is TGTGCCAGCAGTGATCGGGGGCTCTACTCTAACGATGGCTACACCTTC.

This clonotype appeared many times. The chain has TRBV11-1 and TRBJ2-6; TRBD2 matches at 12 bases. Germline V gene sequence: CDR1 SGHAT, CDR2 FQDESV (reference sequence). The junction had 6 bases not matched to a gene; V was cut back by 1 base and J by 2 bases. The CDR3 is 19 amino acids. The chain's CDR3 is CASSLGLAGGPPGANVLTF. CDR3 DNA sequence: TGTGCCAGCAGCTTAGGCCTAGCGGGAGGGCCCCCTGGGGCCAACGTCCTGACTTTC.

The genes are TRBV6-1 and TRBJ1-5; no clear D gene. Germline CDR1 reads MNHNS; CDR2 reads SASEGT. V was cut by 3 bases and J by 2 bases, with 8 bases left in between. The CDR3 covers 14 residues. The CDR3 DNA reads TGTGCCAGCAGTGAGGGTTTTGGCAATCAGCCCCAGCATTTT. Translating gives CASSEGFGNQPQHF.

The chain recombines TRBV4-3 with TRBJ2-5; D remains ambiguous. This CDR3 comprises 15 residues. Trimming removed 0 bases from V and 4 bases from J, with 12 bases in between. Per germline, CDR1 LGHNA and CDR2 YSLEER. The CDR3 DNA reads as TGCGCCAGCAGCCAAGATCTGGGGATGGGAGAGACCCAGTACTTC. Encoded protein: CASSQDLGMGETQYF.